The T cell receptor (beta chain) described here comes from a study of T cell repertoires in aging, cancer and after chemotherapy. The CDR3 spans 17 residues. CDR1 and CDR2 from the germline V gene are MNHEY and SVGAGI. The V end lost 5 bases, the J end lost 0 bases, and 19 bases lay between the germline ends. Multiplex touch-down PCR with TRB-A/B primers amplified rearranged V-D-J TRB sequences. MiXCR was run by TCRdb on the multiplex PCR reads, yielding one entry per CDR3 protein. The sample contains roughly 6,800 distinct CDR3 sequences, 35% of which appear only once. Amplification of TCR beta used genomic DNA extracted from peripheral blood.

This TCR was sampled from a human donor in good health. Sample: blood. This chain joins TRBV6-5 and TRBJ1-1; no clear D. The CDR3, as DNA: TGTGCCAGCAGTCCACAGACCCGCATAAACTTGAACACTGAAGCTTTCTTT. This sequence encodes CASSPQTRINLNTEAFF.